The T cell receptor (beta chain) described here comes from a study of OX40 agonist ivuxolimab in advanced cancers. The assay was immunoSEQ multiplex PCR, and TCRdb's table has in-frame clones only and misses some. Of about 17,000 clones in the sample, 70% to 90% were seen once. The germline V gene has CDR1 SGHKS and CDR2 YYEKEE (reference sequence). Trimming left V 0 bases short and J 5 bases short, with 9 bases between. CDR3 size: 15 residues. Samples of blood were obtained at baseline, on cycle 4 day 1, and on cycle 7 day 1. Sequences were derived from CD4+ or CD8+ T cells sorted from blood, sampled in a trial of the OX40 agonist ivuxolimab. The source of this sequence is an adult with an advanced solid tumor such as melanoma, head and neck, liver or kidney cancer. The chain links TRBV5-5 to TRBJ1-6; a weak D match, TRBD1 (5 bases). DNA for the CDR3: TGTGCCAGCAGCTTGGAGGGGCGTAATAATTCACCCCTCCACTTT. Its translation is CASSLEGRNNSPLHF.